The source of this TCR beta chain is a study of PD-1 blockade in mismatch repair-deficient tumors. Study conclusions and caveats: Rapid post-treatment expansion, then contraction, generally preceding radiologic response, marked tumor-resident clones.

Trimming removed 8 bases from V and 7 bases from J; junction bases left unmatched: 9. The length of the CDR3 is 15 residues. Germline CDR1 is MNHNS and CDR2 is SASEGT. Using immunoSEQ multiplex PCR, the repertoire was profiled, and TCRdb retains in-frame clones only, with some absent. This table holds 100,000 to 150,000 clones, about 88% found once. To note about this clone: Its antigen is as yet unknown.

PCR or immunohistochemistry showed mismatch repair deficiency in every enrolled patient. The TCR-sequenced patients were a few responders to pembrolizumab. The sample here was peripheral blood, taken 44 weeks after starting pembrolizumab. The TCR originated in an adult with mismatch repair-deficient cancer. The gene calls are TRBV6-1 and TRBJ2-1, with TRBD2 matching over 12 bases. CDR3 bases: TGTGCCAGCGCGCAACTAGCGGGAGGCTGGAATGAGCAGTTCTTC. Encoded protein: CASAQLAGGWNEQFF.